Shown below are 14 T cell receptor beta chains from a single sample sequenced in a study of T cell repertoires in cytomegalovirus infection. TCRdb analysed the reads with MiXCR anew, one entry per CDR3 protein. The data contain 640,000 or so distinct CDR3 sequences, about 33% of them singletons. Their antigen targets remain unknown. This material consisted of cultured PBMCs, taken from culture after CMV antigen stimulation. All receptors come from a human donor in good health (CMV status not recorded). Some clones in this sample may be carry-over from other donors' samples.

This clonotype has just a few counts. V and J are TRBV7-6 and TRBJ1-1; tentative D call: TRBD1 (5 bases). CDR3 length: 15 residues. Trimming took off 1 base at V and 4 bases at J, with 13 bases between the two ends. Per germline, CDR1 SGHVS and CDR2 FNYEAQ. CDR3 sequence: CASSLVRAWGTEAFF. CDR3 nucleotides: TGTGCCAGCAGCTTAGTCAGGGCGTGGGGCACTGAAGCTTTCTTT.

The chain has TRBV20-1 and TRBJ1-4; D is unresolved. The CDR3 totals 15 residues. Germline values: CDR1 DFQATT, CDR2 SNEGSKA (reference sequence). The V end was cut by 3 bases, the J end by 6 bases, with 17 bases between. This CDR3 is CSASVLRASYEKLFF. The CDR3 DNA follows: TGCAGTGCTAGTGTGCTGAGGGCGTCTTATGAAAAACTGTTTTTT.

This clonotype occurred a few times. J is TRBJ1-2 and V is TRBV20-1; D gene ambiguous. The CDR3 is 12 residues long. Between the trimmed V and J ends, which lost 3 bases and 4 bases, there was a span of 9 bases. CDR1 and CDR2 from the germline V gene are DFQATT and SNEGSKA (reference sequence). CDR3 sequence: CSASQETYGYTF. CDR3 nucleotide sequence: TGCAGTGCTAGCCAGGAGACCTATGGCTACACCTTC.

This clonotype appeared a few times. The chain links TRBV11-2 to TRBJ2-7; a possible D gene is TRBD1 (6 bases). Trimming cost V 6 bases and J 7 bases, with 19 bases left between them. Germline V CDR1 and CDR2: SGHAT, FQNNGV. The CDR3 has 14 amino acids. CDR3 loop: CASSSTGGVWEQYF. CDR3 coding DNA: TGTGCCAGCAGTTCGACAGGTGGGGTTTGGGAGCAGTACTTC.

The chain couples TRBV11-3 to TRBJ2-3; D not resolved. CDR3 size: 17 residues. Germline loops: CDR1 SGHNT, CDR2 YENEEA. V was pared by 5 bases and J by 4 bases, with 22 bases between. In DNA form, the CDR3 reads TGTGCCAGCAGCCTCCGGCTTAGCCCCGGAGCCCCAGATACGCAGTATTTT. Its translation: CASSLRLSPGAPDTQYF.

This clonotype came up many times. Here the CDR3 reads CASSLGPGQEKNIQYF. The CDR3 nucleotides are TGTGCCAGCAGCTTAGGGCCCGGGCAGGAAAAAAACATTCAGTACTTC. This sequence joins TRBV7-2 and TRBJ2-4, with no clear D. The CDR3 is 16 amino acids. Per the germline V gene, CDR1 is SGHTA and CDR2 is FQGNSA. Trimming cost V 1 base and J 4 bases, with 14 bases left between them.

This chain joins TRBV4-2 and TRBJ2-3; D assignment may be TRBD1 or TRBD2 (6 bases each). The CDR3 is 15 amino acids. V shed 0 bases and J shed 4 bases, with 11 bases lying between them. Germline V gives CDR1 LGHNA, CDR2 YNFKEQ. The CDR3 DNA reads as TGTGCCAGCAGCCAAGAGGAGGGGGGAGCAGATACGCAGTATTTT. Its translation is CASSQEEGGADTQYF.

The chain combines TRBV20-1 with TRBJ2-1; no definite D call. This CDR3 is 11 amino acids long. Trimming stripped 5 bases from V and 5 bases from J, with 7 bases between. Germline loops: CDR1 DFQATT, CDR2 SNEGSKA (reference sequence). The CDR3 sequence: CSAYHNNEQFF. The CDR3 region has the DNA TGCAGTGCTTATCATAACAATGAGCAGTTCTTC.

This chain connects TRBV5-4 to TRBJ1-1; 9 bases align to TRBD1. V trimming: 6 bases; J trimming: 1 base; junction bases outside the gene matches: 4. The germline V gene has CDR1 SGHNT and CDR2 YYREEE (reference sequence). The CDR3 is 14 residues long. The CDR3 nucleotides are TGTGCCAGCAAGACGGACAGGGGGAACACTGAAGCTTTCTTT. It specifies CASKTDRGNTEAFF.

The J gene is TRBJ2-1, the V gene TRBV9; D is ambiguous. This CDR3 is built from 13 residues. From germline, CDR1 is SGDLS and CDR2 YYNGEE. The V end was cut by 3 bases, the J end by 10 bases, with 14 bases between. CDR3 DNA: TGTGCCAGCAGCGCCCCTTCTAGAAGGGAGCAGTTCTTC. It encodes CASSAPSRREQFF.

This clonotype was observed many times. The CDR3 loop reads CASSLGRATGNTIYF. The CDR3 DNA reads TGTGCCAGCAGCTTAGGGAGGGCTACTGGAAACACCATATATTTT. The chain is built from TRBV7-2 and TRBJ1-3; unclear D gene. Between the trimmed V and J ends, which lost 1 base and 2 bases, there was a span of 9 bases. CDR1 and CDR2 (germline): SGHTA, FQGNSA. The CDR3 runs 15 residues.

The V gene is TRBV20-1, the J gene TRBJ2-7, with TRBD2 matching 9 bases. Germline V lookup: CDR1 DFQATT, CDR2 SNEGSKA (reference sequence). The CDR3 is 15 amino acids. V lost 0 bases and J lost 2; bases outside the gene matches: 5. CDR3 sequence (DNA): TGCAGTGCTAGAGATCATCTAGCGGGGACCTACGAGCAGTACTTC. This sequence encodes CSARDHLAGTYEQYF.

This clonotype occurred a few times. The rearrangement joins TRBV11-2 to TRBJ2-7; TRBD1 aligns across 8 bases. CDR1 SGHAT and CDR2 FQNNGV come from the germline V gene. The CDR3 contains 14 residues. V trimming: 5 bases; J trimming: 4 bases; junction bases outside the gene matches: 7. CDR3 loop: CASSRMDRDYEQYF. CDR3 nucleotides: TGTGCCAGCAGCCGAATGGACAGGGATTACGAGCAGTACTTC.

The genes are TRBV11-2 and TRBJ2-5; possibly TRBD2 for D (5 bases). The CDR3 runs 15 residues. Germline assignment: CDR1 SGHAT and CDR2 FQNNGV. V lost 7 bases and J lost 3, with 18 bases in between. The CDR3 sequence is CASNNIREREETQYF. The CDR3 bases are TGTGCCAGCAACAATATTAGGGAGAGGGAAGAGACCCAGTACTTC.